These 7 T cell receptor beta chains were sequenced from one sample in a study of identical twins. TCRdb redid the calling of the 5' RACE reads with MiXCR, one entry per CDR3 protein. The sample has nearly 900,000 distinct CDR3 sequences; 9% to 15% are singletons. These data were also filed under a second study, of yellow fever vaccine responses in identical twins.

Sequenced: PBMCs. The receptors derive from a young woman in good health.

The table lists this clonotype with many counts. As DNA, the CDR3 is TGTGCCAGTAGTCTAATCCCAGGGGCTCTCTCCTACAATGAGCAGTTCTTC. It translates to CASSLIPGALSYNEQFF. The chain uses TRBV19 and TRBJ2-1; tentatively, D is TRBD1 (6 bases). CDR1 and CDR2 from the germline V gene are LNHDA and SQIVND (reference sequence). The CDR3 totals 17 residues. V was clipped by 5 bases and J by 0 bases, with 17 bases between them.

CDR3 coding DNA: TGTGCCAGCAGTCAGGACAGGGGGCTAGATACGCAGTATTTT. Protein sequence: CASSQDRGLDTQYF. The chain joins TRBV27 to TRBJ2-3; 11 bases align to TRBD1. Germline-derived CDR1 and CDR2 are MNHEY and SMNVEV (reference sequence). V trimming: 5 bases; J trimming: 5 bases; junction bases outside the gene matches: 3. The CDR3 has 14 residues.

In its sample, this clonotype was seen a few times. The chain combines TRBV6-1 with TRBJ2-3; a possible D gene is TRBD2 (6 bases). This CDR3 spans 14 amino acids. V lost 5 bases, J lost 6 bases, and 15 bases lay in between. Germline V gene lookup returns CDR1 MNHNS and CDR2 SASEGT. CDR3 nucleotide sequence: TGTGCCAGCAGTCGGGCCCCGGCGGGGGATACGCAGTATTTT. As protein: CASSRAPAGDTQYF.

V gene TRBV20-1 combines with J gene TRBJ1-1; D is possibly TRBD1 (5 bases). Trimming pared 1 base from V and 1 base from J, leaving 13 bases between. The CDR3 has 15 amino acids. Germline lookup yields CDR1 DFQATT and CDR2 SNEGSKA (reference sequence). The CDR3 coding sequence is TGCAGTGCTAGAGCGCCCCAGGGTGGGAACACTGAAGCTTTCTTT. It yields the protein CSARAPQGGNTEAFF.

CDR3 in DNA: TGTGCCATCAGCGGGAGGGAGAGACTGGATGAGCAGTTCTTC. Encoded protein: CAISGRERLDEQFF. The chain carries TRBV10-3 and TRBJ2-1, with 8 bases identical to TRBD2. The CDR3 is 14 residues long. CDR1 and CDR2 from the germline V gene are ENHRY and SYGVKD. V lost 6 bases and J lost 8; bases outside the gene matches: 9.

This clonotype was recorded a few times. The V and J genes are TRBV3-1 and TRBJ2-1, with 11 positions matching TRBD2. With 0 bases clipped from V and 7 bases from J, the junction kept 11 bases outside the gene matches. In germline, CDR1 is LGHDT, CDR2 YNNKEL (reference sequence). This CDR3 region has 18 residues. The CDR3: CASSQDRLAGGRGNEQFF. The CDR3 bases are TGTGCCAGCAGCCAAGATAGATTAGCGGGAGGGAGGGGGAATGAGCAGTTCTTC.

In this sample, this clonotype turned up a few times. CDR3 loop: CASSFGVGKNYGYTF. Written as DNA, the CDR3 is TGTGCCAGCAGTTTCGGAGTGGGCAAAAACTATGGCTACACCTTC. The chain recombines TRBV12-3 or TRBV12-4 with TRBJ1-2; D call uncertain. Between the trimmed V and J ends, which lost 3 bases and 2 bases, there was a span of 13 bases. The CDR3 is 15 residues long.